The T cell receptor (beta chain) described here comes from a study of T cell repertoires in cytomegalovirus infection (dated by TCRdb to 2018 to 2020). Regarding the study in general: Donor HLA type was relevant to the analysis, as public TCR beta signatures indicated carriage of CMV infection together with the matching HLA type.

The investigation overall reported the following: Carriers of CMV infection plus the relevant HLA type were discriminated by the cumulative frequency of public TCR beta family members in the study cohort and in an independent roughly 370-donor cohort. The ex vivo response was dominated by HLA-C-restricted CMV-specific TCR beta clonotypes, which also provided the single most frequent clonotype in two of eight donors.

Spanning cysteine to phenylalanine, the CDR3 consists of 15 amino acids. The retained sequence is limited to the CDR3, 45 bases, with the frame set at the first base. Unmatched junction bases come to 6, with V trimmed by 5 bases and J by 7 bases. For CDR1 and CDR2, the germline V gene lists MNHEY and SVGEGT. This clonotype was detected ten times or more. Its antigen is not yet known. No much larger clone is present one base from it, and per-base qualities are unavailable. This sample was sequenced with an Illumina HiSeq 1500. The public reads were quality trimmed at Q25 with fastp and then assembled into clones with MiXCR by TCRdb, keeping productive beta chains. Entries are consolidated by CDR3 protein sequence, retaining the most common genes and DNA. Across this sample there are 80,000 to 130,000 distinct CDR3 sequences, with roughly a quarter seen only once. Roughly two fifths of the sample goes to the ten largest clones.

Recombination linked TRBV6-2 or TRBV6-3 to TRBJ1-6; 9 central bases correspond to TRBD1. The TCR originated in a human donor in good health (CMV status not recorded). Some clones in this sample may be carry-over from other donors' samples. Sequencing was performed on CD8+ T cells from PBMCs. The CDR3 loop reads CASSPTGGQNSPLHF. The DNA reads TGTGCCAGCAGTCCGACAGGGGGTCAAAATTCACCCCTCCACTTT.